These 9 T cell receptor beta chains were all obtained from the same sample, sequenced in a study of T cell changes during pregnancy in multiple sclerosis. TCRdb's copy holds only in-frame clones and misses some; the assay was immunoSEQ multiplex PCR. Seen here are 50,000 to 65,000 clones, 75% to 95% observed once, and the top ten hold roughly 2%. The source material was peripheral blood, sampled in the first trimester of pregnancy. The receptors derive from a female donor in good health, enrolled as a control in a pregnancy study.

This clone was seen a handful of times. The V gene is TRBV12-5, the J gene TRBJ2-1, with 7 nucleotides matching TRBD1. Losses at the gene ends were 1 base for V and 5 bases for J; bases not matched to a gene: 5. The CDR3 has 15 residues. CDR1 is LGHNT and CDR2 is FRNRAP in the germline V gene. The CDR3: CASGLGGTAHNEQFF. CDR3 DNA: TGTGCTAGTGGTTTGGGAGGGACAGCCCACAATGAGCAGTTCTTC.

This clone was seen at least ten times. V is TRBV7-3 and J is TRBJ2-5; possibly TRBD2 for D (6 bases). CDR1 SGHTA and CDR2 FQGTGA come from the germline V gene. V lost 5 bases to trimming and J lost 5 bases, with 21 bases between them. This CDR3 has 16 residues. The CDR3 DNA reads TGTGCCAGCAGCAATCCCGGGGGTCCAGAAAGGGAGACCCAGTACTTC. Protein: CASSNPGGPERETQYF.

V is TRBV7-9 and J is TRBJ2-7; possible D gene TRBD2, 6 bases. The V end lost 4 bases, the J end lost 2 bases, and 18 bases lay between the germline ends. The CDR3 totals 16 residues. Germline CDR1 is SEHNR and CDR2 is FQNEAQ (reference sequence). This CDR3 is CASSYPPAGRAYEQYF. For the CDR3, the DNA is TGTGCCAGCAGCTATCCCCCGGCGGGAAGGGCCTACGAGCAGTACTTC.

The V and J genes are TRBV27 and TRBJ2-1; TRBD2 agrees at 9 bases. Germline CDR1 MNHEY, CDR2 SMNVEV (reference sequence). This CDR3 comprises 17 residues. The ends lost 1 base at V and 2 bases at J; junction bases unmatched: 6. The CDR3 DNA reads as TGTGCCAGCAGTTTATACTCAGCGGGAGGTCCCTACAATGAGCAGTTCTTC. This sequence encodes CASSLYSAGGPYNEQFF.

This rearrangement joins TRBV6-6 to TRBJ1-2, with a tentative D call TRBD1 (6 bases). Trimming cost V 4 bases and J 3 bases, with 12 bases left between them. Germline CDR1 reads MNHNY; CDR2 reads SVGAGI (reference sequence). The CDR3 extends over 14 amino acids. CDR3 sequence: CASSLGEGDYGYTF. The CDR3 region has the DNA TGTGCCAGCAGTTTGGGGGAGGGGGACTATGGCTACACCTTC.

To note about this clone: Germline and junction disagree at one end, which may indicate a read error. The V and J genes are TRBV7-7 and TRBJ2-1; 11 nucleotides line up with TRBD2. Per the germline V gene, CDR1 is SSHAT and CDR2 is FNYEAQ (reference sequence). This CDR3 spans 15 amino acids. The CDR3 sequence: CASSLVGGTSGKQFF. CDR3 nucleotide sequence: TGTGCTAGCAGCTTAGTAGGGGGGACTAGCGGAAAGCAGTTCTTC.

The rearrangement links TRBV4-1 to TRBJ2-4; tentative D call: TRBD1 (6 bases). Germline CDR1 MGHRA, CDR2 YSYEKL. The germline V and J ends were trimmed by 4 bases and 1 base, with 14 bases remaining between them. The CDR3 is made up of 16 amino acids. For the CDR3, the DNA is TGCGCCAGCAGCCTTTTAACAGGGTCTGCCAAAAACATTCAGTACTTC. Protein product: CASSLLTGSAKNIQYF.

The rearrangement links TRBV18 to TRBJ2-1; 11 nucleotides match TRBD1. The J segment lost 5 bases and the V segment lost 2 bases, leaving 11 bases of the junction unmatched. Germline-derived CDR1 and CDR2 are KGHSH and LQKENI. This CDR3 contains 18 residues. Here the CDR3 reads CASSPYTPGQGGDNEQFF. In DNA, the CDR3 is TGTGCCAGCTCACCATACACGCCGGGACAGGGGGGGGACAATGAGCAGTTCTTC. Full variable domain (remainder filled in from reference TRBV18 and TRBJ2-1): NAGVMQNPRHLVRRRGQEARLRCSPMKGHSHVYWYRQLPEEGLKFMVYLQKENIIDESGMPKERFSAEFPKEGPSILRIQQVVRGDSAAYFCASSPYTPGQGGDNEQFFGPGTRLTVL.

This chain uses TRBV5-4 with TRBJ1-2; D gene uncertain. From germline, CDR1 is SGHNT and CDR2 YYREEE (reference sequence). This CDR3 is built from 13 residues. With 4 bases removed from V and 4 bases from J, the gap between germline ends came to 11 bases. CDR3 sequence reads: CASSRENSYGYTF. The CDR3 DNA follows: TGTGCCAGCAGCCGGGAGAACAGCTATGGCTACACCTTC.